The 13 T cell receptor beta chains reported below all come from one sample, sequenced in a study of T cell responses to AZD1222 COVID-19 vaccine. TCRdb keeps only in-frame clones here, not all; method: immunoSEQ multiplex PCR. The sample records about 140,000 clones, more than 75% being singletons. This material consisted of peripheral blood, taken 28 days after the second AZD1222 dose. The origin of the receptors is an adult who received the AZD1222 COVID-19 vaccine.

DNA of the CDR3: TGCGCCAGCAGCCAGGACTTTCAGGCCTCTGGAAACACCATATATTTT. This sequence encodes CASSQDFQASGNTIYF. This chain joins TRBV4-3 and TRBJ1-3; D gene ambiguous. Trimming removed 3 bases from V and 0 bases from J, with 12 bases in between. The CDR3 contains 16 residues. Germline assignment: CDR1 LGHNA and CDR2 YSLEER.

This chain connects TRBV28 to TRBJ1-2; maybe TRBD1 (5 bases). Germline V lookup: CDR1 MDHEN, CDR2 SYDVKM. The V end lost 2 bases, the J end lost 7 bases, and 14 bases lay between the germline ends. There are 14 residues in the CDR3. CDR3 in DNA: TGTGCCAGCAGTTTAATACAGGACGGACGTGGCTACACCTTC. Protein: CASSLIQDGRGYTF.

The chain combines TRBV7-3 with TRBJ2-1; D is unresolved. Trimming took off 1 base at V and 2 bases at J, with 9 bases between the two ends. The germline V gene encodes CDR1 SGHTA and CDR2 FQGTGA. The CDR3 is 15 amino acids. CDR3 in amino acids: CASSLISGPYNEQFF. The CDR3 DNA follows: TGTGCCAGCAGCTTAATTTCGGGCCCCTACAATGAGCAGTTCTTC. Full variable domain (remainder filled in from reference TRBV7-3 and TRBJ2-1): GAGVSQTPSNKVTEKGKYVELRCDPISGHTALYWYRQSLGQGPEFLIYFQGTGAADDSGLPNDRFFAVRPEGSVSTLKIQRTERGDSAVYLCASSLISGPYNEQFFGPGTRLTVL.

This clone was found a few times. The V call is TRBV6-5, the J call TRBJ2-2; 8 positions agree with TRBD2. CDR3 length: 15 residues. V lost 7 bases to trimming and J lost 7 bases; unmatched junction nucleotides: 11. Germline CDR1 and CDR2: MNHEY and SVGAGI. The CDR3 region has the DNA TGTGCCAGCACCCTGAGTAGCGGGATGGGCGGGGAGCTGTTTTTT. Encoded protein: CASTLSSGMGGELFF.

The rearrangement joins TRBV24-1 to TRBJ2-1; 9 bases are a match to TRBD2. The CDR3 loop spans 15 amino acids. With V trimmed by 4 bases and J by 7 bases, 7 bases remained unmatched. The germline V gene has CDR1 KGHDR and CDR2 SFDVKD. This CDR3 is CATSDTGLAGNEQFF. CDR3 sequence (DNA): TGTGCCACCAGTGACACGGGACTAGCAGGGAATGAGCAGTTCTTC.

The chain recombines TRBV10-3 with TRBJ1-4; tentative D call: TRBD1 (5 bases). Germline values: CDR1 ENHRY, CDR2 SYGVKD. V was clipped by 3 bases and J by 14 bases, with 13 bases between them. The CDR3 spans 12 residues. The CDR3 region is CAISEGVGTLFF. The CDR3 region has the DNA TGTGCCATCAGTGAAGGGGTCGGGACCCTGTTTTTT.

The rearrangement links TRBV4-2 to TRBJ2-2, with 11 bases matching TRBD2. The junction had 4 bases not matched to a gene; V was cut back by 2 bases and J by 5 bases. This CDR3 is built from 16 residues. Germline CDR1 LGHNA, CDR2 YNFKEQ. For the CDR3, the DNA is TGTGCCAGCAGCCAAAGAACTAGCGGGGGTACCGGGGAGCTGTTTTTT. Amino acids: CASSQRTSGGTGELFF.

This clone was seen only a few times. V and J are TRBV6-2 or TRBV6-3 and TRBJ2-7; 7 bases align to TRBD1. Trimming at V came to 0 bases and at J to 6 bases, leaving 8 bases not matched to a gene. Germline CDR1 MNHEY, CDR2 SVGEGT. The CDR3 sequence is 15 residues long. CDR3 sequence reads: CASSYSRTGVTEQYF. The CDR3 DNA reads as TGTGCCAGCAGTTACTCTAGGACAGGAGTGACCGAGCAGTACTTC.

The chain combines TRBV15 with TRBJ2-3; 11 bases map to TRBD2. CDR1 LNHNV and CDR2 YYDKDF come from the germline V gene (reference sequence). V gave up 0 bases and J gave up 2 bases; unmatched junction bases: 1. CDR3 length: 16 residues. Here the CDR3 reads CATSRDSGRATDTQYF. The CDR3 DNA is TGTGCCACCAGCAGAGATAGCGGGAGGGCCACAGATACGCAGTATTTT. The entire variable domain, with the rest obtained from reference TRBV15 and TRBJ2-3, is as follows: DAMVIQNPRYQVTQFGKPVTLSCSQTLNHNVMYWYQQKSSQAPKLLFHYYDKDFNNEADTPDNFQSRRPNTSFCFLDIRSPGLGDTAMYLCATSRDSGRATDTQYFGPGTRLTVL.

The CDR3 coding sequence is TGTGCCAGCACCAGGGACAGGATGAACACTGAAGCTTTCTTT. Translated: CASTRDRMNTEAFF. The rearrangement joins TRBV6-9 to TRBJ1-1; 8 bases match TRBD1. Germline-derived CDR1 and CDR2 are MNHGY and SVAAGI. Losses at the gene ends were 7 bases for V and 0 bases for J; bases not matched to a gene: 4. The CDR3 is made up of 14 amino acids.

The chain recombines TRBV7-3 with TRBJ1-1; the D is unclear. Germline V gene lookup returns CDR1 SGHTA and CDR2 FQGTGA. The V gene lost 3 bases and the J gene lost 2 bases, with 7 bases spanning the gap. This CDR3 is 13 amino acids long. CDR3 in amino acids: CASSLGFNTEAFF. The CDR3 DNA sequence: TGTGCCAGCAGCTTGGGGTTCAACACTGAAGCTTTCTTT.

The chain links TRBV5-4 to TRBJ1-2; D is undetermined. Germline V gives CDR1 SGHNT, CDR2 YYREEE (reference sequence). The CDR3 length is 14 residues. Trimming stripped 1 base from V and 5 bases from J, with 12 bases between. Here the CDR3 reads CASSLLSSQYGYTF. The DNA of the CDR3 is TGTGCCAGCAGCTTGCTGTCATCGCAGTATGGCTACACCTTC.

The CDR3 protein is CASVRGGRQETQYF. CDR3 nucleotides: TGTGCCAGCGTTCGGGGGGGCCGGCAAGAGACCCAGTACTTC. The gene calls are TRBV7-9 and TRBJ2-5, with 8 bases that match TRBD2. Looked up from germline, CDR1 is SEHNR and CDR2 is FQNEAQ (reference sequence). J lost 2 bases, V lost 8 bases, and 7 bases had no gene match. The CDR3 loop spans 14 amino acids. The whole variable domain, remainder taken from reference TRBV7-9 and TRBJ2-5, is DTGVSQNPRHKITKRGQNVTFRCDPISEHNRLYWYRQTLGQGPEFLTYFQNEAQLEKSRLLSDRFSAERPKGSFSTLEIQRTEQGDSAMYLCASVRGGRQETQYFGPGTRLLVL.